The 29 T cell receptor beta chains below come from one sample, sequenced in a study of post-analysis software for immune sequencing data. The study, taken as a whole, reports: In patients, about five TRBV segments were more frequent than in controls, with TRBV5-6, TRBV5-1 and TRBV20-1 among them.

Prepared TCR beta cDNA libraries contained unique molecular identifiers. A single record per CDR3 protein comes from TCRdb applying MiXCR to the PCR reads. The sample contains more than 450,000 distinct CDR3 sequences, approximately 31% of which appear only once. These TCRs' antigens remain unknown. The sample was blood. These receptors all come from a girl aged 2-17 years with multiple sclerosis.

The CDR3 loop reads CASSFVTETQYF. The CDR3 DNA follows: TGTGCCAGCAGTTTTGTTACGGAGACCCAGTACTTC. This chain uses TRBV12-3 or TRBV12-4 with TRBJ2-5, with D unclear. With 3 bases removed from V and 5 bases from J, the gap between germline ends came to 7 bases. The CDR3 spans 12 residues.

This clonotype occurred a few times. This chain links TRBV20-1 with TRBJ1-1; perhaps TRBD1 as D (5 bases). In germline, CDR1 is DFQATT, CDR2 SNEGSKA (reference sequence). This CDR3 spans 13 amino acids. Trimming cost V 3 bases and J 0 bases, with 8 bases left between them. The CDR3 protein is CSASREMNTEAFF. The CDR3 DNA follows: TGCAGTGCTAGCAGGGAGATGAACACTGAAGCTTTCTTT.

The table lists this clonotype with a few counts. The gene calls are TRBV6-1 and TRBJ2-7, with TRBD1 matching 7 bases. The CDR3 covers 16 residues. After removal of 6 bases from V and 7 bases from J, the junction contained 18 bases not matched to a gene. Germline CDR1 and CDR2: MNHNS and SASEGT. CDR3 residues: CASSFPLQGIPTEQYF. The DNA of the CDR3 is TGTGCCAGCAGCTTTCCTCTACAGGGGATCCCGACGGAGCAGTACTTC.

There are many counts of this clonotype. The chain couples TRBV15 to TRBJ2-1, with TRBD2 matching 13 bases. Trimming took 5 bases from V and 10 from J; bases not matched to a gene: 8. CDR3 size: 15 residues. Germline V gene data show CDR1 as LNHNV and CDR2 as YYDKDF (reference sequence). The CDR3 nucleotides read TGTGCCACCAGCGGATCGACTAGCGGGGGGCCAGAGCAGTTCTTC. Translation: CATSGSTSGGPEQFF.

This clonotype was seen a few times. V and J are TRBV6-6 and TRBJ1-2; D may be TRBD1 (6 bases). The CDR3 is 15 amino acids. Trimming removed 2 bases from V and 4 bases from J, with 14 bases in between. Germline CDR1 reads MNHNY; CDR2 reads SVGAGI (reference sequence). Written as DNA, the CDR3 is TGTGCCAGCAGTTACCCCCAAACAGGGACCTATGGCTACACCTTC. This gives the protein CASSYPQTGTYGYTF.

This clonotype was observed many times. The chain uses TRBV25-1 and TRBJ2-7, with D perhaps TRBD2 (6 bases). Trimming removed 9 bases from V and 2 bases from J, with 11 bases in between. CDR3 length equals 12 residues. Germline V gene lookup returns CDR1 MGHDK and CDR2 SYGVNS. The CDR3 loop reads CASGTGAYEQYF. CDR3 coding DNA: TGTGCCAGTGGGACGGGGGCCTACGAGCAGTACTTC.

This clonotype appeared a few times. The chain couples TRBV12-3 or TRBV12-4 to TRBJ2-1; 10 bases agree with TRBD2. This CDR3 has 17 residues. With V trimmed by 1 base and J by 2 bases, 5 bases remained unmatched. CDR3 bases: TGTGCCAGCAGTTTAGAGGCTAGCGGGGGCCCCTACAATGAGCAGTTCTTC. It codes for CASSLEASGGPYNEQFF.

This clonotype occurred a few times. This rearrangement joins TRBV29-1 to TRBJ1-2, with D hard to call. The length of the CDR3 is 14 residues. V was clipped by 3 bases and J by 3 bases, with 14 bases between them. Per germline, CDR1 SQVTM and CDR2 ANQGSEA. This chain's CDR3 is CSVDPLRWDYGYTF. CDR3 sequence (DNA): TGCAGCGTTGATCCCCTCAGGTGGGACTATGGCTACACCTTC.

The V and J genes are TRBV11-2 and TRBJ2-4, with a possible D match to TRBD2 (6 bases). The CDR3 runs 13 residues. Trimming took off 2 bases at V and 9 bases at J, with 11 bases between the two ends. In germline, CDR1 is SGHAT, CDR2 FQNNGV. The CDR3 region has the DNA TGTGCCAGCAGCTTAAGCCGAGCGGGCATTCAGTACTTC. It specifies CASSLSRAGIQYF.

V is TRBV2 and J is TRBJ1-1; D gene ambiguous. Looked up from germline, CDR1 is SNHLY and CDR2 is FYNNEI. V was shortened by 6 bases and J by 1 base, with 12 bases between the two germline ends. This CDR3 is built from 14 residues. The CDR3 here is CASSGLAENTEAFF. CDR3 nucleotides: TGTGCCAGCAGCGGGCTGGCAGAGAACACTGAAGCTTTCTTT. Looking up the rest from reference TRBV2 and TRBJ1-1 gives the full variable domain: EPEVTQTPSHQVTQMGQEVILRCVPISNHLYFYWYRQILGQKVEFLVSFYNNEISEKSEIFDDQFSVERPDGSNFTLKIRSTKLEDSAMYFCASSGLAENTEAFFGQGTRLTVV.

The chain is built from TRBV7-2 and TRBJ1-2; no firm D call. The CDR3 runs 13 residues. Germline CDR1 SGHTA, CDR2 FQGNSA. The V end was cut by 5 bases, the J end by 2 bases, with 9 bases between. The chain's CDR3 is CASSPPMNYGYTF. CDR3 coding DNA: TGTGCCAGCAGCCCTCCCATGAACTATGGCTACACCTTC. Variable domain in full (rest from reference TRBV7-2 and TRBJ1-2): GAGVSQSPSNKVTEKGKDVELRCDPISGHTALYWYRQSLGQGLEFLIYFQGNSAPDKSGLPSDRFSAERTGGSVSTLTIQRTQQEDSAVYLCASSPPMNYGYTFGSGTRLTVV.

This clonotype has more than one count but fewer than ten. The chain carries TRBV5-1 and TRBJ2-3, with D unclear. Trimming took off 7 bases at V and 4 bases at J, with 13 bases between the two ends. This CDR3 has 13 amino acids. Germline V lookup: CDR1 SGHRS, CDR2 YFSETQ. The CDR3 loop is CASGGQVADTQYF. The CDR3 nucleotides are TGCGCCAGCGGTGGCCAGGTAGCAGATACGCAGTATTTT.

The V and J genes are TRBV12-3 or TRBV12-4 and TRBJ2-5; a possible D gene is TRBD1 (6 bases). V dropped 7 bases and J dropped 7 bases, with 19 bases sitting between them. This CDR3 contains 14 residues. CDR3 nucleotide sequence: TGTGCCAGCACCCTCAGTGGGGACACTGCGACCCAGTACTTC. It specifies CASTLSGDTATQYF.

This clonotype has just a few counts. The CDR3 region has the DNA TGCAGTACAACAGGCGGGGGGCCTACAGAGACCCAGTACTTC. This translates into CSTTGGGPTETQYF. The chain uses TRBV20-1 and TRBJ2-5; 8 bases agree with TRBD2. Germline CDR1 and CDR2: DFQATT and SNEGSKA (reference sequence). Losses at the gene ends were 8 bases for V and 4 bases for J; bases not matched to a gene: 12. This CDR3 comprises 14 residues.

This clonotype showed up just a few times. V and J are TRBV29-1 and TRBJ2-7, with D tentatively TRBD2 (6 bases). CDR1 is SQVTM, CDR2 ANQGSEA, per germline. CDR3 length: 13 residues. The V end lost 5 bases, the J end lost 1 base, and 12 bases lay between the germline ends. In nucleotides, the CDR3 is TGCAGCGTTATCAGGGCGGGGTCCTACGAGCAGTACTTC. It translates to CSVIRAGSYEQYF.

The chain links TRBV2 to TRBJ1-5, with a tentative D call TRBD1 (6 bases). Germline lookup yields CDR1 SNHLY and CDR2 FYNNEI. Trimming took 5 bases from V and 1 from J, leaving 9 bases between them. This CDR3 contains 14 residues. The CDR3 spells CASSWGQSNQPQHF. The DNA of the CDR3 is TGTGCCAGCAGTTGGGGGCAGAGCAATCAGCCCCAGCATTTT.

The chain carries TRBV28 and TRBJ1-2; no clear D gene. From germline, CDR1 is MDHEN and CDR2 SYDVKM. Trimming pared 7 bases from V and 5 bases from J, leaving 29 bases between. This CDR3 comprises 18 residues. The CDR3 is CASIPTDGAVLGGYGYTF. CDR3 coding DNA: TGTGCCAGCATACCCACGGACGGTGCGGTGCTTGGAGGGTATGGCTACACCTTC.

This sequence joins TRBV2 and TRBJ1-2; D ambiguous. This CDR3 has 14 amino acids. The V gene's germline CDR1 is SNHLY and CDR2 FYNNEI. V lost 2 bases, J lost 2 bases, and 9 bases lay in between. CDR3 sequence: CASSEKRQNYGYTF. The CDR3 bases are TGTGCCAGCAGTGAAAAGAGACAAAACTATGGCTACACCTTC.

The V gene is TRBV5-6, the J gene TRBJ2-5; 10 bases align to TRBD2. The germline V gene has CDR1 SGHDT and CDR2 YYEEEE. With 0 bases clipped from V and 1 base from J, the junction kept 3 bases outside the gene matches. This CDR3 is 16 amino acids long. CDR3 sequence: CASSLGSGGSQETQYF. The CDR3 DNA follows: TGTGCCAGCAGCTTGGGTAGCGGGGGGAGCCAAGAGACCCAGTACTTC.

This clonotype has a handful of counts. The V gene is TRBV28, the J gene TRBJ2-5; 7 nucleotides align to TRBD1. CDR1 is MDHEN, CDR2 SYDVKM, per germline. This CDR3 contains 15 residues. Trimming took 5 bases from V and 2 from J; bases not matched to a gene: 8. The CDR3 coding sequence is TGTGCCAGCAGTCCAATCTTACAGGGGCAAGAGACCCAGTACTTC. This encodes CASSPILQGQETQYF. The variable domain in full, completed from reference TRBV28 and TRBJ2-5, reads DVKVTQSSRYLVKRTGEKVFLECVQDMDHENMFWYRQDPGLGLRLIYFSYDVKMKEKGDIPEGYSVSREKKERFSLILESASTNQTSMYLCASSPILQGQETQYFGPGTRLLVL.

This clonotype was counted a few times. V and J are TRBV6-5 and TRBJ1-5, with D possibly matching TRBD1 (6 bases). The V gene lost 6 bases and the J gene lost 0 bases, with 9 bases spanning the gap. This CDR3 is built from 14 residues. Germline V gene lookup returns CDR1 MNHEY and CDR2 SVGAGI. The CDR3 DNA follows: TGTGCCAGCAGGGCGGGACATAGCAATCAGCCCCAGCATTTT. It codes for CASRAGHSNQPQHF.

This clonotype has only a few counts. The chain recombines TRBV20-1 with TRBJ2-7, with D unclear. Germline loops: CDR1 DFQATT, CDR2 SNEGSKA (reference sequence). The CDR3 consists of 14 residues. V was trimmed by 1 base and J by 1 base, leaving 11 bases between them. In DNA form, the CDR3 reads TGCAGTGCTAGAGCTTTTGGCAGATCCTACGAGCAGTACTTC. Residues: CSARAFGRSYEQYF.

The chain employs TRBV7-9 and TRBJ1-1, with TRBD1 as a possible D gene (6 bases). CDR1 is SEHNR and CDR2 is FQNEAQ in the germline V gene (reference sequence). The CDR3 contains 13 residues. V lost 5 bases and J lost 9, with 16 bases in between. The CDR3 here is CASSNIGTTKAFF. As DNA, the CDR3 is TGTGCCAGCAGCAATATAGGGACAACTAAAGCTTTCTTT.

This clonotype was seen more than once but under ten times. The J gene is TRBJ2-1, the V gene TRBV10-1; 12 nucleotides agree with TRBD2. This CDR3 has 14 amino acids. The J segment lost 5 bases and the V segment lost 8 bases, leaving 4 bases of the junction unmatched. The germline V gene has CDR1 WNHNN and CDR2 SYGVQD (reference sequence). CDR3 sequence: CASASGGAHNEQFF. The CDR3 bases are TGCGCCAGCGCTAGCGGGGGGGCCCACAATGAGCAGTTCTTC.

This chain connects TRBV12-5 to TRBJ1-2, with no clear D. This CDR3 contains 13 residues. V shed 1 base and J shed 3 bases, with 6 bases lying between them. Germline V gives CDR1 LGHNT, CDR2 FRNRAP. The CDR3 sequence: CASGLDGHYGYTF. Written as DNA, the CDR3 is TGTGCTAGTGGTTTGGACGGCCACTATGGCTACACCTTC.

The rearrangement joins TRBV12-3 or TRBV12-4 to TRBJ1-4, with D unclear. Between the trimmed V and J ends, which lost 5 bases and 6 bases, there was a span of 13 bases. The CDR3 contains 14 residues. CDR3 residues: CASSQRTSHEKLFF. For the CDR3, the DNA is TGTGCCAGCAGTCAACGGACGTCCCATGAAAAACTGTTTTTT.

The chain recombines TRBV6-6 with TRBJ2-7; TRBD2 might be the D (5 bases). With 0 bases removed from V and 4 bases from J, the gap between germline ends came to 19 bases. CDR1 is MNHNY and CDR2 is SVGAGI in the germline V gene (reference sequence). This CDR3 has 17 residues. The CDR3 region has the DNA TGTGCCAGCAGTTACTCTATGAACCAAGGAAGGGAGTACGAGCAGTACTTC. As protein: CASSYSMNQGREYEQYF.

This clonotype is a singleton in its sample. The rearrangement uses TRBV7-6 and TRBJ2-7; unclear D gene. Trimming stripped 0 bases from V and 0 bases from J, with 18 bases between. The CDR3 spans 18 residues. Per germline, CDR1 SGHVS and CDR2 FNYEAQ. The CDR3 DNA reads TGTGCCAGCAGCTTAGCGGTTTTGGCCGAAGGATTCTCCTACGAGCAGTACTTC. It yields the protein CASSLAVLAEGFSYEQYF.

This sequence joins TRBV5-5 and TRBJ2-3; TRBD2 matches at 11 bases. CDR1 and CDR2 (germline): SGHKS, YYEKEE (reference sequence). V was pared by 4 bases and J by 6 bases, with 10 bases of the junction left unmatched. CDR3 size: 16 residues. In DNA, the CDR3 is TGTGCCAGCAGCCCACCCCTAGCGGGGGGATCCGATACGCAGTATTTT. It codes for CASSPPLAGGSDTQYF. Full variable domain (remainder filled in from reference TRBV5-5 and TRBJ2-3): DAGVTQSPTHLIKTRGQQVTLRCSPISGHKSVSWYQQVLGQGPQFIFQYYEKEERGRGNFPDRFSARQFPNYSSELNVNALLLGDSALYLCASSPPLAGGSDTQYFGPGTRLTVL.